This T cell receptor beta chain comes out of a study of cytomegalovirus exposure and HLA in healthy donors. The length of the CDR3 is 14 residues. Trimming removed 5 bases at V and 2 bases at J, with 12 bases between. Germline CDR1 is SGHTA and CDR2 is FQGTGA. Primers for the PCR totalled 60 Vbeta and 13 Jbeta. Here immunoSEQ multiplex PCR was the method, and the copy in TCRdb shows in-frame clones only, minus some. The sample consists of 120,000 to 150,000 clones, around 75% of them appearing once. The sample taken for sequencing was PBMCs. The receptor was derived from a man aged 40-49 years in good health and CMV-seronegative. The V call is TRBV7-3, the J call TRBJ1-2; D unclear. The CDR3 coding sequence is TGTGCCAGCAGCCCCACGCCACGGAACTATGGCTACACCTTC. It yields the protein CASSPTPRNYGYTF.